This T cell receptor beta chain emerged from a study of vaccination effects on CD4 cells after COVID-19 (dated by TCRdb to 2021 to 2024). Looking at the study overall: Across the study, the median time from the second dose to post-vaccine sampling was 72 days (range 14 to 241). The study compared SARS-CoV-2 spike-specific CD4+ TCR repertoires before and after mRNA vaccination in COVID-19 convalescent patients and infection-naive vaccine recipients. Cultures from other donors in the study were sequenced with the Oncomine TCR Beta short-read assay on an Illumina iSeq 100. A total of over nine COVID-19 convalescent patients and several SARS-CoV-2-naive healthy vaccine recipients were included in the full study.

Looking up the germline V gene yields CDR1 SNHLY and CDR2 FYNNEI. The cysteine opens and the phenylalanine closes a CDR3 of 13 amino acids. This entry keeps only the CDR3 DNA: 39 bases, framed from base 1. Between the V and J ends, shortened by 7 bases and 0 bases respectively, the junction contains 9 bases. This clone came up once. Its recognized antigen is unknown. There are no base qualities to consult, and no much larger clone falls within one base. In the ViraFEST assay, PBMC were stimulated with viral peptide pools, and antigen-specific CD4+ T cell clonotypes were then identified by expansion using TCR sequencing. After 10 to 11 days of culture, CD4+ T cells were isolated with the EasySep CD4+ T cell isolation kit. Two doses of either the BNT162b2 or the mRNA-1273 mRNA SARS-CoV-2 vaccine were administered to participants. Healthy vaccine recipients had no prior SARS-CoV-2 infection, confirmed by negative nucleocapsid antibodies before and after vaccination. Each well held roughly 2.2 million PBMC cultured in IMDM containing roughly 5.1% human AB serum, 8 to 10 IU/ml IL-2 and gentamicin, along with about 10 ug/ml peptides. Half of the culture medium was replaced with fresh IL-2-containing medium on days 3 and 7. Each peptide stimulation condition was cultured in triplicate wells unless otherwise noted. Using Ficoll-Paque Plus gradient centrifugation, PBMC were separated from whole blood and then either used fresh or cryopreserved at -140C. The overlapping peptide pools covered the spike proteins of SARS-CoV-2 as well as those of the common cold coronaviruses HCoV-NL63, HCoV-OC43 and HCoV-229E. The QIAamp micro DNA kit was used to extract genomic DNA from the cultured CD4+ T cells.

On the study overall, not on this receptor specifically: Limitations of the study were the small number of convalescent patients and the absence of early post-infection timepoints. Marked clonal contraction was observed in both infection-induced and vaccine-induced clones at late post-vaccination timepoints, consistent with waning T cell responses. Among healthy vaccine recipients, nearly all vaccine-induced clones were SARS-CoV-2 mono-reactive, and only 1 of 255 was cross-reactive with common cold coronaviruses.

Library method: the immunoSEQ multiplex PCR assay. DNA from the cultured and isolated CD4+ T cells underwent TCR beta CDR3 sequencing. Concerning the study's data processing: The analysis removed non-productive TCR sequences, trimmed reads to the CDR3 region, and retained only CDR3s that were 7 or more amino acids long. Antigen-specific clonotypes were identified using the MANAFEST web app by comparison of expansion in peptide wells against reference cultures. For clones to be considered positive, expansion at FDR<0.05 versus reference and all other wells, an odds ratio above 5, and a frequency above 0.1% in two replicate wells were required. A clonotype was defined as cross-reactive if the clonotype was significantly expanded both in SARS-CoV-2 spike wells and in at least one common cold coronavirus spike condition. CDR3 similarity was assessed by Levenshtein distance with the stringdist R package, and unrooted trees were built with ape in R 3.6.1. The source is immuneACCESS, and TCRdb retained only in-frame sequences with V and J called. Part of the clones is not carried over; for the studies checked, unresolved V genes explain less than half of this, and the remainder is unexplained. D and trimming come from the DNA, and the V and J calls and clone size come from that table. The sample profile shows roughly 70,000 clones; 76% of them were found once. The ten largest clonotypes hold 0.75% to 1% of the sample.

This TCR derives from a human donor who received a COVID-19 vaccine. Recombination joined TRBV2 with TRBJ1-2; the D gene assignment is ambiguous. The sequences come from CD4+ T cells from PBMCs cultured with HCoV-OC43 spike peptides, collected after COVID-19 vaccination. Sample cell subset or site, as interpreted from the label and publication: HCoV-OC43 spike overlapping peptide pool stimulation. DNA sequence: TGTGCCAGCAAAATTTTTTCTAACTATGGCTACACCTTC. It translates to CASKIFSNYGYTF. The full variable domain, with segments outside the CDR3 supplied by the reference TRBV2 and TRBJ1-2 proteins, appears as EPEVTQTPSHQVTQMGQEVILRCVPISNHLYFYWYRQILGQKVEFLVSFYNNEISEKSEIFDDQFSVERPDGSNFTLKIRSTKLEDSAMYFCASKIFSNYGYTFGSGTRLTVV.